This is a list of T cell receptor beta chains from one sample in a study of blood T cell repertoires in COVID-19. TCRdb's table, derived via immunoSEQ multiplex PCR, lists solely in-frame clones and lacks some. This table has roughly 84,000 clones, around four fifths appearing once. What was sequenced was peripheral blood. Every receptor here comes from a man aged 55 to 70 with COVID-19, enrolled during active disease. Both conserved end residues are part of each CDR3. Size values are once, few and many counts, or a class for expanded clones, and some rows have none.

abundance	v_gene	j_gene	len	CDR3aa
.	TRBV2	TRBJ1-6	16	CASKKEGASYNSPLHF
.	TRBV7-8	TRBJ2-1	18	CASSSGILAGGPEDEQFF
.	TRBV5-6	TRBJ2-1	15	CASSRLESSYNEQFF
medium-sized	TRBV3-1/TRBV3-2	TRBJ1-1	13	CASSQGGHSEAFF
.	TRBV13	TRBJ2-2	15	CASSPSGGNTGELFF
.	TRBV6-5	TRBJ1-6	13	CASDSGLGSPLHF
.	TRBV5-1	TRBJ2-7	18	CASSLDGQGAFRTYEQYF
.	TRBV5-8	TRBJ2-3	15	CASSRGLPSTDTQYF
.	TRBV6-5	TRBJ1-2	11	CASISGWGYTF
.	TRBV5-5	TRBJ2-2	16	CASSSAGLAGWGELFF
.	TRBV2	TRBJ2-1	18	CASRKDKGTSGRYNEQFF
few	TRBV3-1/TRBV3-2	TRBJ1-3	16	CASSQDLRVSGNTIYF
.	TRBV2	TRBJ2-1	11	CASILSDEQFF
.	TRBV29-1	TRBJ1-2	12	CSVVGQGNGYTF
.	TRBV7-9	TRBJ1-2	12	CASARQNYGYTF
.	TRBV19	TRBJ2-4	15	CASRTSGMGGNIQYF
.	TRBV5-1	TRBJ2-7	13	CASSRQTGDEQYF
.	TRBV29-1	TRBJ2-1	14	CSVVGTAHHNEQFF
.	TRBV5-8	TRBJ2-2	15	CASSPDRANTGELFF
.	TRBV19	TRBJ2-4	14	CASSMTGTSGIQYF
.	TRBV18	TRBJ2-5	15	CASSPRGGPQETQYF
.	TRBV11-2	TRBJ2-2	17	CASSFGLAGGRTGELFF
.	TRBV18	TRBJ1-1	13	CATRQGLDTEAFF
.	TRBV15	TRBJ1-1	14	CATSRDPVSTEAFF
.	TRBV5-1	TRBJ2-2	15	CASSLGDLPTGELFF
once	TRBV6-5	TRBJ2-2	14	CASSSGRGSGELFF
.	TRBV5-1	TRBJ2-7	15	CASSWGQGSIYEQYF
once	TRBV18	TRBJ1-2	15	CASSPLAGETYGYTF
.	TRBV19	TRBJ2-7	13	CASSIDRGYEQYF
.	TRBV25-1	TRBJ1-4	13	CASREPGNEKLFF
.	TRBV5-8	TRBJ1-5	16	CASSRKTGPINQPQHF
.	TRBV30	TRBJ2-7	15	CAWSIAGRTLYEQYF
.	TRBV2	TRBJ2-7	11	CASSGGREQYF
.	TRBV7-9	TRBJ1-2	15	CASSVRDRGGYGYTF
.	TRBV6-1	TRBJ1-1	15	CASTPRGFPSGEAFF
.	TRBV7-9	TRBJ2-7	20	CASTPRTFRKRSDPFYEQYF
.	TRBV29-1	TRBJ1-2	10	CSVGTGGYTF
.	TRBV5-4	TRBJ2-5	14	CASSVTGNQETQYF
once	TRBV19	TRBJ2-2	13	CASSIRGAGELFF
.	TRBV14	TRBJ2-3	18	CASSHRTRLAENTDTQYF